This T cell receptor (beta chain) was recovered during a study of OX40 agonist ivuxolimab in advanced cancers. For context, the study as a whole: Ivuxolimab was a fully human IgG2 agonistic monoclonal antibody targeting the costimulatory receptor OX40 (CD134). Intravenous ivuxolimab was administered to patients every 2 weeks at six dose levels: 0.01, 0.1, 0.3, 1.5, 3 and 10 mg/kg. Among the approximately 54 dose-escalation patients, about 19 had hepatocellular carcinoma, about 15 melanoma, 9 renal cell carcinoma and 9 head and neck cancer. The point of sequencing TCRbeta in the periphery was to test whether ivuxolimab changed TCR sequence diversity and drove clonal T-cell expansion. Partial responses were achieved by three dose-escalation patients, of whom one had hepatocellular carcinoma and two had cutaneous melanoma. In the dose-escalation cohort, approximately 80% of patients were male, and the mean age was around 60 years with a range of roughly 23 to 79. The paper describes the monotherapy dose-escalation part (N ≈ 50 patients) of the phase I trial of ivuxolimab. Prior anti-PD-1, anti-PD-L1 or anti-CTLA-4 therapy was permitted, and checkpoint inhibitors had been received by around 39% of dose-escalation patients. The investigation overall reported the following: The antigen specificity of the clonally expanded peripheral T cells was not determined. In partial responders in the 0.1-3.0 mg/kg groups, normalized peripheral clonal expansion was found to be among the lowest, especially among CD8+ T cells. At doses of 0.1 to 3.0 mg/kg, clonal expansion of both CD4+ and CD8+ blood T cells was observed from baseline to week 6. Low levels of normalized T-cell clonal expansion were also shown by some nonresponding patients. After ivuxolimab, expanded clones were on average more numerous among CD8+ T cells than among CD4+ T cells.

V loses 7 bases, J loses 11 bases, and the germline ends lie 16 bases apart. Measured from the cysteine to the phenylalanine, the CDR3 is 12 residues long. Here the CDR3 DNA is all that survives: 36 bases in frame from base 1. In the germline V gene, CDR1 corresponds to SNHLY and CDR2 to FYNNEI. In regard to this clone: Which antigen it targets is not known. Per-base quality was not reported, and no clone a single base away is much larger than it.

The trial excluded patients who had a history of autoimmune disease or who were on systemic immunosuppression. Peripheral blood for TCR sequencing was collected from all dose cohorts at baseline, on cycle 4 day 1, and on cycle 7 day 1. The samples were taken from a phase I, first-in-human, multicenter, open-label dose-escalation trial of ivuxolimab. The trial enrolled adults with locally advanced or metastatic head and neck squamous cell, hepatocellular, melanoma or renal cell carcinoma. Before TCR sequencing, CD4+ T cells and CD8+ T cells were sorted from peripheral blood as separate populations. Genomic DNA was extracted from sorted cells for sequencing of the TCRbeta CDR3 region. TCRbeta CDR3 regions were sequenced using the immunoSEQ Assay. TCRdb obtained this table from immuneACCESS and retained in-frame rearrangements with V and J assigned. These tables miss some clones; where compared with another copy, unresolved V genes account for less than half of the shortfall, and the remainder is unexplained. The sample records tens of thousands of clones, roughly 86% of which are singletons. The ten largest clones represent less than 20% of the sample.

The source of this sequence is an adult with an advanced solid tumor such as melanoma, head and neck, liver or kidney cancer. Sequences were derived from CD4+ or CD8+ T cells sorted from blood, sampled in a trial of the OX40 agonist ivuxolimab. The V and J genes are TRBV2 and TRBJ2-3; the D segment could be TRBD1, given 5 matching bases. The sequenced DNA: TGTGCCAGCACCGAAGGTGGACAAGAGCAGTATTTT. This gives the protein CASTEGGQEQYF. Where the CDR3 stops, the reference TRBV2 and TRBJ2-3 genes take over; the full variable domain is EPEVTQTPSHQVTQMGQEVILRCVPISNHLYFYWYRQILGQKVEFLVSFYNNEISEKSEIFDDQFSVERPDGSNFTLKIRSTKLEDSAMYFCASTEGGQEQYFGPGTRLTVL.